What follows are 25 T cell receptor beta chains derived from one specimen sequenced in a study of cytomegalovirus exposure and HLA in healthy donors. The PCR contained 60 Vbeta and 13 Jbeta primers. The table came from immunoSEQ multiplex PCR; TCRdb's copy has only in-frame clones and leaves some out. The table lists 150,000 to 200,000 clones. The sequenced sample was PBMCs. Receptor source: a woman younger than 35 in good health and CMV-seropositive.

The chain joins TRBV5-1 to TRBJ2-5; no reliable D call. Germline V gives CDR1 SGHRS, CDR2 YFSETQ. This CDR3 comprises 12 residues. Trimming stripped 0 bases from V and 3 bases from J, with 3 bases between. Here the CDR3 DNA reads TGCGCCAGCAGCTTGGTAAAAGAGACCCAGTACTTC. As protein: CASSLVKETQYF.

V usage is TRBV15 and J usage is TRBJ1-4; D not certain. The V gene lost 1 base and the J gene lost 8 bases, with 11 bases spanning the gap. This CDR3 comprises 14 residues. From germline, CDR1 is LNHNV and CDR2 YYDKDF (reference sequence). Written as DNA, the CDR3 is TGTGCCACCAGCAGAGCGGAGTTGCCGGAAAAACTGTTTTTT. Translated: CATSRAELPEKLFF.

The rearrangement uses TRBV2 and TRBJ2-7; TRBD1 agrees at 8 bases. CDR3 size: 17 residues. V lost 5 bases and J lost 2; bases outside the gene matches: 14. Germline CDR1 reads SNHLY; CDR2 reads FYNNEI. The CDR3 DNA follows: TGTGCCAGCAGTCCCGGACAGGGAGGAGTCCTTCCCTACGAGCAGTACTTC. As protein: CASSPGQGGVLPYEQYF.

The chain uses TRBV6-5 and TRBJ2-1, with 8 positions matching TRBD2. This CDR3 is 16 amino acids long. Losses at the gene ends were 1 base for V and 3 bases for J; bases not matched to a gene: 5. The germline V gene has CDR1 MNHEY and CDR2 SVGAGI. CDR3 sequence: CASSYLTSGNYNEQFF. The CDR3 coding sequence is TGTGCCAGCAGTTACTTAACTAGCGGAAACTACAATGAGCAGTTCTTC.

The chain employs TRBV7-2 and TRBJ2-2; 8 nucleotides match TRBD1. Germline V CDR1 and CDR2: SGHTA, FQGNSA. There are 17 residues in the CDR3. The junction had 8 bases not matched to a gene; V was cut back by 5 bases and J by 0 bases. CDR3 in DNA: TGTGCCAGCAGCCTATCGTCGGACAGGGCGAACACCGGGGAGCTGTTTTTT. This sequence encodes CASSLSSDRANTGELFF.

V usage is TRBV7-2 and J usage is TRBJ2-5; 8 positions agree with TRBD2. This CDR3 is 16 amino acids long. Germline CDR1 reads SGHTA; CDR2 reads FQGNSA. With V trimmed by 5 bases and J by 0 bases, 8 bases remained unmatched. CDR3 DNA sequence: TGTGCCAGCAGCCCGGGGGGGGCAGTCAACCAAGAGACCCAGTACTTC. It codes for CASSPGGAVNQETQYF.

The chain carries TRBV5-6 and TRBJ1-5, with D perhaps TRBD1 (5 bases). The germline CDR1 and CDR2 sequences are SGHDT and YYEEEE. This CDR3 spans 16 amino acids. Deletions cut 3 bases from V and 5 bases from J, with 18 bases between. The chain's CDR3 is CASSSLGGGSHQPQHF. The CDR3 DNA sequence: TGTGCCAGCAGCTCCTTGGGGGGTGGGTCCCATCAGCCCCAGCATTTT.

The V gene is TRBV20-1, the J gene TRBJ2-1, with D unresolved. Trimming removed 2 bases from V and 8 bases from J, with 7 bases in between. Germline V gene lookup returns CDR1 DFQATT and CDR2 SNEGSKA (reference sequence). The CDR3 is 11 amino acids. Written as DNA, the CDR3 is TGCAGTGCTAGAATGAGGTATGAGCAGTTCTTC. Its translation: CSARMRYEQFF.

This chain links TRBV30 with TRBJ2-7; tentative D call: TRBD2 (5 bases). CDR3 size: 12 residues. Germline assignment: CDR1 GTSNPN and CDR2 SVGIG (reference sequence). The V gene lost 8 bases and the J gene lost 7 bases, with 18 bases spanning the gap. The CDR3 here is CARTPRSGEQYF. In nucleotides, the CDR3 is TGTGCCCGGACCCCCCGATCGGGGGAGCAGTACTTC.

The CDR3 bases are TGTGCCAGCAGAGACAGCTACGAGCAGTACTTC. Translated: CASRDSYEQYF. The V gene is TRBV6-5, the J gene TRBJ2-7; D is perhaps TRBD1 (5 bases). Per the germline V gene, CDR1 is MNHEY and CDR2 is SVGAGI. Trimming took off 6 bases at V and 3 bases at J, with 6 bases between the two ends. The CDR3 sequence is 11 residues long.

The chain links TRBV5-1 to TRBJ2-7; D is possibly TRBD2 (5 bases). Germline-derived CDR1 and CDR2 are SGHRS and YFSETQ. CDR3 length: 12 residues. V was pared by 2 bases and J by 6 bases, with 9 bases between. CDR3 loop: CASSLRGREQYF. The CDR3 DNA sequence: TGCGCCAGCAGCTTACGGGGTCGCGAGCAGTACTTC.

This chain connects TRBV7-9 to TRBJ2-2; D unclear. Per germline, CDR1 SEHNR and CDR2 FQNEAQ (reference sequence). The CDR3 is made up of 15 amino acids. V lost 2 bases to trimming and J lost 3 bases, with 10 bases between them. CDR3 sequence reads: CASSLTPSDTGELFF. DNA of the CDR3: TGTGCCAGCAGCTTAACCCCTAGTGACACCGGGGAGCTGTTTTTT. Combining the CDR3 with reference TRBV7-9 and TRBJ2-2 gives the whole variable domain DTGVSQNPRHKITKRGQNVTFRCDPISEHNRLYWYRQTLGQGPEFLTYFQNEAQLEKSRLLSDRFSAERPKGSFSTLEIQRTEQGDSAMYLCASSLTPSDTGELFFGEGSRLTVL.

This chain uses TRBV11-2 with TRBJ1-3, with 9 bases that match TRBD1. CDR3 length: 17 amino acids. The junction had 9 bases not matched to a gene; V was cut back by 5 bases and J by 1 base. Looked up from germline, CDR1 is SGHAT and CDR2 is FQNNGV. The DNA for the CDR3 is TGTGCCAGCAGCGAAAGACAGGGGGGACGGTCTGGAAACACCATATATTTT. Amino acid sequence: CASSERQGGRSGNTIYF.

The rearrangement joins TRBV27 to TRBJ2-3; D perhaps matches TRBD2 (6 bases). CDR3 length equals 14 residues. The V gene's germline CDR1 is MNHEY and CDR2 SMNVEV (reference sequence). V lost 10 bases and J 5 bases, leaving 19 bases between the germline ends. Written as DNA, the CDR3 is TGTGCCACCAAAGGCGGGACGTGGGAAGATACGCAGTATTTT. Its translation is CATKGGTWEDTQYF.

CDR3 sequence reads: CASSNPGEAFF. The DNA of the CDR3 is TGCGCCAGCAGCAACCCGGGGGAAGCTTTCTTT. The rearrangement links TRBV5-1 to TRBJ1-1; D unresolved. V lost 4 bases and J 8 bases, leaving 9 bases between the germline ends. The CDR3 is 11 amino acids. Germline lookup yields CDR1 SGHRS and CDR2 YFSETQ. Using reference TRBV5-1 and TRBJ1-1 for the parts outside the CDR3, the full variable domain is KAGVTQTPRYLIKTRGQQVTLSCSPISGHRSVSWYQQTPGQGLQFLFEYFSETQRNKGNFPGRFSGRQFSNSRSEMNVSTLELGDSALYLCASSNPGEAFFGQGTRLTVV.

A word on this clone: This sample also contains other DNA sequences that code for the same CDR3. This rearrangement joins TRBV19 to TRBJ1-1; a weak D match, TRBD1 (5 bases). CDR3 length: 13 residues. The V gene lost 0 bases and the J gene lost 3 bases, with 5 bases spanning the gap. The germline V gene encodes CDR1 LNHDA and CDR2 SQIVND (reference sequence). This CDR3 is CASSIDRDTEAFF. CDR3 DNA sequence: TGTGCCAGTAGTATAGACAGGGACACTGAAGCTTTCTTT. The complete variable domain, with remaining parts taken from reference TRBV19 and TRBJ1-1, reads DGGITQSPKYLFRKEGQNVTLSCEQNLNHDAMYWYRQDPGQGLRLIYYSQIVNDFQKGDIAEGYSVSREKKESFPLTVTSAQKNPTAFYLCASSIDRDTEAFFGQGTRLTVV.

The chain joins TRBV6-6 to TRBJ2-1, with TRBD1 matching over 10 bases. This CDR3 has 15 amino acids. V gave up 6 bases and J gave up 4 bases; unmatched junction bases: 6. The V gene's germline CDR1 is MNHNY and CDR2 SVGAGI (reference sequence). CDR3 residues: CASRSTGGSYNEQFF. CDR3 sequence (DNA): TGTGCCAGCAGATCGACAGGGGGCTCTTACAATGAGCAGTTCTTC.

The CDR3 DNA reads TGCGCCAGCAGTCAATCCCGCAGGGAGGATGAAAAACTGTTTTTT. Translation: CASSQSRREDEKLFF. The gene calls are TRBV23-1 and TRBJ1-4; maybe TRBD1 (5 bases). TRBV23-1 is given ORF status, its function remaining uncertain. Trimming removed 0 bases at V and 6 bases at J, with 11 bases between. This CDR3 is 15 amino acids long.

CDR3 amino acids: CASSAPGQMNTEAFF. The CDR3 DNA reads TGTGCCAGCAGCGCCCCGGGACAGATGAACACTGAAGCTTTCTTT. The chain couples TRBV9 to TRBJ1-1; 7 bases are a match to TRBD1. The trim removed 3 bases at V and 0 bases at J, leaving 5 bases unmatched. Germline-derived CDR1 and CDR2 are SGDLS and YYNGEE. The CDR3 is 15 amino acids.

The J gene is TRBJ1-2, the V gene TRBV7-2, with a weak D call TRBD1 (5 bases). V was clipped by 0 bases and J by 5 bases, with 10 bases between them. The CDR3 contains 14 residues. Looked up from germline, CDR1 is SGHTA and CDR2 is FQGNSA. CDR3 protein: CASSLASRVYGYTF. CDR3 in DNA: TGTGCCAGCAGCTTAGCCAGCAGGGTATATGGCTACACCTTC.

The V and J genes are TRBV29-1 and TRBJ1-4; TRBD1 matches 10 bases. From germline, CDR1 is SQVTM and CDR2 ANQGSEA. V shed 6 bases, J shed 5 bases, and the junction held 3 bases outside the gene matches. The CDR3 covers 13 residues. The CDR3 bases are TGCAGCGTGCGGACAGGGGGAAATGAAAAACTGTTTTTT. Translated, it gives CSVRTGGNEKLFF. Filled out from reference TRBV29-1 and TRBJ1-4, the complete variable domain reads SAVISQKPSRDICQRGTSLTIQCQVDSQVTMMFWYRQQPGQSLTLIATANQGSEATYESGFVIDKFPISRPNLTFSTLTVSNMSPEDSSIYLCSVRTGGNEKLFFGSGTQLSVL.

The chain employs TRBV5-1 and TRBJ1-1; D call uncertain. V was clipped by 5 bases and J by 1 base, with 12 bases between them. The CDR3 is made up of 14 amino acids. Looked up from germline, CDR1 is SGHRS and CDR2 is YFSETQ. CDR3 residues: CASSPGKWNTEAFF. The DNA of the CDR3 is TGCGCCAGCAGTCCGGGGAAATGGAACACTGAAGCTTTCTTT.

This sequence joins TRBV6-5 and TRBJ1-2; 8 bases line up with TRBD1. V lost 5 bases, J lost 1 base, and 3 bases stayed unmatched. CDR1 MNHEY and CDR2 SVGAGI come from the germline V gene. The CDR3 length is 14 residues. CDR3 sequence (DNA): TGTGCCAGCAGTATACAGGGGGATAACTATGGCTACACCTTC. Its translation is CASSIQGDNYGYTF.

The J gene is TRBJ1-1, the V gene TRBV30; D gene uncertain. This CDR3 region has 13 residues. Trimming shortened V by 2 bases and J by 1 base, and 8 bases separated the two germline ends. The germline V gene has CDR1 GTSNPN and CDR2 SVGIG (reference sequence). CDR3 sequence (DNA): TGTGCCTGGAGTATAACAGAGAACACTGAAGCTTTCTTT. The encoded protein is CAWSITENTEAFF.

The chain combines TRBV30 with TRBJ1-4; D gene unclear. Trimming took 4 bases from V and 3 from J, leaving 12 bases between them. CDR1 is GTSNPN, CDR2 SVGIG, per germline (reference sequence). This CDR3 contains 14 residues. CDR3 sequence (DNA): TGTGCCTGGAATCAGGATTTTCCTAATGAAAAACTGTTTTTT. Translating it yields CAWNQDFPNEKLFF.